One and the same sample provided the 28 T cell receptor beta chains below, sequenced in a study of blood T cell repertoires in COVID-19. Assay used: immunoSEQ multiplex PCR; TCRdb lists only in-frame clones, some missing. The profile shows around 79,000 clones, roughly 89% of them singletons. Sequenced input: peripheral blood. These receptor sequences come from a man in his 70s with active or convalescent COVID-19.

The CDR3 is CASSQDLSGNIQYF. Written as DNA, the CDR3 is TGTGCCAGCAGCCAAGACCTTAGCGGAAACATTCAGTACTTC. The J gene is TRBJ2-4, the V gene TRBV14, with D tentatively TRBD2 (6 bases). V was clipped by 0 bases and J by 6 bases, with 9 bases between them. From germline, CDR1 is SGHDN and CDR2 FVKESK. The length of the CDR3 is 14 residues.

This sequence joins TRBV5-1 and TRBJ1-6, with D possibly TRBD1 on 6 matching bases. The CDR3 is 14 amino acids. V dropped 4 bases and J dropped 9 bases, with 14 bases sitting between them. Looked up from germline, CDR1 is SGHRS and CDR2 is YFSETQ. CDR3 protein: CASSADSGGSPLHF. The DNA of the CDR3 is TGCGCCAGCAGCGCGGACAGCGGGGGTTCACCCCTCCACTTT.

DNA for the CDR3: TGTGCCTGGAGACAGGGGGCAGCTCGAACCCAGTACTTC. Translation gives CAWRQGAARTQYF. The chain couples TRBV30 to TRBJ2-5; 9 bases match TRBD1. After removal of 3 bases from V and 8 bases from J, the junction contained 7 bases not matched to a gene. Germline loops: CDR1 GTSNPN, CDR2 SVGIG (reference sequence). This CDR3 comprises 13 residues.

This rearrangement joins TRBV4-3 to TRBJ1-3; D is possibly TRBD1 (6 bases). Germline values: CDR1 LGHNA, CDR2 YSLEER. CDR3 length equals 16 residues. The V and J ends lost 1 base and 7 bases respectively, with 17 bases between them. The CDR3, as DNA: TGCGCCAGCAGCCAAGCCGTGCGGAGGGGGGGCAACACCATATATTTT. It yields the protein CASSQAVRRGGNTIYF.

The chain uses TRBV24-1 and TRBJ2-1, with unresolved D. Germline-derived CDR1 and CDR2 are KGHDR and SFDVKD. This CDR3 is built from 17 residues. With 7 bases removed from V and 4 bases from J, the gap between germline ends came to 22 bases. This CDR3 is CATSLSGIQRSYNEQFF. DNA of the CDR3: TGTGCCACCAGCCTCTCCGGCATCCAGAGGAGTTACAATGAGCAGTTCTTC.

The chain joins TRBV19 to TRBJ2-4; D unclear. The CDR3 runs to 15 residues. V gave up 6 bases and J gave up 0 bases, with 12 bases separating them. Germline V lookup: CDR1 LNHDA, CDR2 SQIVND (reference sequence). Written as DNA, the CDR3 is TGTGCCAGTAGCCTCGTCGAGGCAGCCAAAAACATTCAGTACTTC. This encodes CASSLVEAAKNIQYF.

V usage is TRBV6-2 or TRBV6-3 and J usage is TRBJ1-1; D not resolved. Trimming shortened V by 1 base and J by 6 bases, and 9 bases separated the two germline ends. Germline V gives CDR1 MNHEY, CDR2 SVGEGT. The length of the CDR3 is 13 residues. CDR3 region: CASSYFDAAEAFF. CDR3 DNA sequence: TGTGCCAGCAGTTACTTCGACGCGGCTGAAGCTTTCTTT.

The chain joins TRBV3-1 (or the pseudogene TRBV3-2) to TRBJ2-1; TRBD2 matches at 14 bases. With V trimmed by 4 bases and J by 10 bases, 9 bases remained unmatched. The CDR3 has 16 amino acids. In germline, CDR1 is LGHDT, CDR2 YNNKEL (reference sequence). CDR3 loop: CASSRGLAGGSGEQFF. As DNA, the CDR3 is TGTGCCAGCAGCCGCGGACTAGCGGGGGGATCTGGGGAGCAGTTCTTC.

V gene TRBV7-2 combines with J gene TRBJ2-5; 8 nucleotides line up with TRBD1. CDR1 SGHTA and CDR2 FQGNSA come from the germline V gene. V lost 5 bases and J lost 5; bases outside the gene matches: 10. CDR3 length: 15 amino acids. The CDR3 sequence is CASSPAVRGPETQYF. DNA for the CDR3: TGTGCCAGCAGCCCCGCGGTCAGGGGGCCCGAGACCCAGTACTTC.

The V gene is TRBV5-1, the J gene TRBJ2-3; 10 positions agree with TRBD2. This CDR3 is 16 amino acids long. Germline CDR1 is SGHRS and CDR2 is YFSETQ. Trimming removed 0 bases from V and 0 bases from J; junction bases left unmatched: 1. As DNA, the CDR3 is TGCGCCAGCAGCTTGGTACTAGCGGGAAGCACAGATACGCAGTATTTT. Translating gives CASSLVLAGSTDTQYF.

The genes are TRBV19 and TRBJ1-2; 7 bases align to TRBD1. Germline lookup yields CDR1 LNHDA and CDR2 SQIVND (reference sequence). Trimming cost V 5 bases and J 8 bases; bases outside gene matches: 8. The CDR3 is 13 residues long. The CDR3: CASSLDRARGYTF. In nucleotides, the CDR3 is TGTGCCAGTAGTCTCGACAGGGCGCGCGGCTACACCTTC.

This rearrangement joins TRBV28 to TRBJ2-5; the match to TRBD2 covers 9 bases. Germline CDR1 MDHEN, CDR2 SYDVKM. The junction had 5 bases not matched to a gene; V was cut back by 6 bases and J by 0 bases. This CDR3 has 15 amino acids. In DNA form, the CDR3 reads TGTGCCAGCAGGATGCGGGAGGGCGACCAAGAGACCCAGTACTTC. This gives the protein CASRMREGDQETQYF.

The chain joins TRBV10-2 to TRBJ1-1; tentatively, D is TRBD1 (5 bases). Germline V CDR1 and CDR2: WSHSY, SAAADI. V was trimmed by 4 bases and J by 0 bases, leaving 18 bases between them. The CDR3 covers 17 residues. The CDR3 sequence is CASSVHGGGLLNTEAFF. In nucleotides, the CDR3 is TGCGCCAGCAGTGTTCACGGGGGAGGGCTTTTGAACACTGAAGCTTTCTTT.

This clone was detected only once. V gene TRBV6-5 combines with J gene TRBJ1-4; 10 bases align to TRBD1. The CDR3 contains 13 residues. The trim removed 7 bases at V and 14 bases at J, leaving 10 bases unmatched. Germline CDR1 MNHEY, CDR2 SVGAGI. This chain's CDR3 is CASKTGGRVVLFF. CDR3 nucleotide sequence: TGTGCCAGCAAGACAGGGGGCAGGGTAGTGCTGTTTTTT.

The CDR3 nucleotides read TGTGCCACCAGCAGAGCGGGGGGAAGCACAGATACGCAGTATTTT. This codes for CATSRAGGSTDTQYF. V gene TRBV15 combines with J gene TRBJ2-3; TRBD2 matches at 7 bases. V gave up 1 base and J gave up 0 bases; unmatched junction bases: 1. The CDR3 has 15 residues. The germline CDR1 and CDR2 sequences are LNHNV and YYDKDF (reference sequence).

The chain is built from TRBV28 and TRBJ2-7; the match to TRBD1 covers 9 bases. The ends lost 6 bases at V and 5 bases at J; junction bases unmatched: 14. Germline lookup yields CDR1 MDHEN and CDR2 SYDVKM. The CDR3 is made up of 16 amino acids. The CDR3 coding sequence is TGTGCCAGCAGGGTTCGGCGTGGGACAGGGACAAACGAGCAGTACTTC. Encoded protein: CASRVRRGTGTNEQYF.

The chain has TRBV19 and TRBJ2-5; TRBD1 is a possible D gene (6 bases). This CDR3 is 15 amino acids long. The V end was cut by 3 bases, the J end by 5 bases, with 16 bases between. The germline V gene has CDR1 LNHDA and CDR2 SQIVND (reference sequence). The CDR3 nucleotides are TGTGCCAGTAGTATGATAATACAGGGCTCGGAGACCCAGTACTTC. Protein: CASSMIIQGSETQYF.

The chain employs TRBV5-4 and TRBJ1-2; 10 bases agree with TRBD1. CDR1 SGHNT and CDR2 YYREEE come from the germline V gene (reference sequence). The CDR3 extends over 14 amino acids. Trimming at V came to 10 bases and at J to 4 bases, leaving 10 bases not matched to a gene. The CDR3 region is CASRPGTGAYGYTF. The CDR3 coding sequence is TGTGCCTCCCGCCCCGGGACAGGGGCCTATGGCTACACCTTC.

V is TRBV10-3 and J is TRBJ1-6; 11 nucleotides line up with TRBD1. The CDR3 consists of 15 residues. V lost 5 bases to trimming and J lost 10 bases; unmatched junction nucleotides: 7. Germline assignment: CDR1 ENHRY and CDR2 SYGVKD. Here the CDR3 reads CAISFGQGAQSPLHF. In DNA form, the CDR3 reads TGTGCCATCAGTTTTGGACAGGGGGCTCAGTCACCCCTCCACTTT.

The chain combines TRBV28 with TRBJ1-5; TRBD1 aligns across 9 bases. Germline-derived CDR1 and CDR2 are MDHEN and SYDVKM. The CDR3 is 15 residues long. J lost 3 bases, V lost 4 bases, and 4 bases had no gene match. The DNA for the CDR3 is TGTGCCAGCAGTTCGGGACAGGGCAACAATCAGCCCCAGCATTTT. Translating gives CASSSGQGNNQPQHF.

The J gene is TRBJ2-3, the V gene TRBV9; D possibly corresponds to TRBD1 (8 bases). Looked up from germline, CDR1 is SGDLS and CDR2 is YYNGEE. The CDR3 loop spans 18 amino acids. Between the trimmed V and J ends, which lost 1 base and 0 bases, there was a span of 18 bases. The CDR3 DNA reads as TGTGCCAGCAGCGTACGGACAGGGCGGGGGACTAGCACAGATACGCAGTATTTT. Protein sequence: CASSVRTGRGTSTDTQYF.

Of note for this clone: One end of the junction does not line up with germline, which may come from a read error. The J gene is TRBJ2-3, the V gene TRBV7-7, with 9 nucleotides matching TRBD2. This CDR3 is 18 amino acids long. Germline CDR1 is SSHAT and CDR2 is FNYEAQ (reference sequence). Here the CDR3 reads CASSSPMEQREVADTQYF. CDR3 nucleotides: TGTGCTAGCAGCTCCCCAATGGAACAGCGGGAGGTTGCAGATACGCAGTATTTT.

This clone was counted once. CDR3 loop: CASSPGSGNEQFF. Here the CDR3 DNA reads TGTGCCAGCTCACCTGGGAGCGGTAATGAGCAGTTCTTC. The V and J genes are TRBV18 and TRBJ2-1, with TRBD2 as a possible D gene (5 bases). Trimming pared 3 bases from V and 7 bases from J, leaving 10 bases between. Germline V gene data show CDR1 as KGHSH and CDR2 as LQKENI. There are 13 residues in the CDR3.

In this sample, this clone turned up a few times. The chain has TRBV30 and TRBJ1-5; possible D gene TRBD1, 5 bases. V was clipped by 2 bases and J by 6 bases, with 11 bases between them. Germline V gene lookup returns CDR1 GTSNPN and CDR2 SVGIG (reference sequence). The CDR3 totals 13 residues. As DNA, the CDR3 is TGTGCCTGGAGTAAGGGGTTAGGTCAGCCCCAGCATTTT. Residues: CAWSKGLGQPQHF.

The rearrangement joins TRBV2 to TRBJ2-7; perhaps TRBD1 as D (6 bases). Germline V CDR1 and CDR2: SNHLY, FYNNEI. With 8 bases removed from V and 2 bases from J, the gap between germline ends came to 13 bases. This CDR3 has 13 amino acids. The CDR3 region is CASRTVGAYEQYF. In DNA form, the CDR3 reads TGTGCCAGCCGGACAGTCGGAGCCTACGAGCAGTACTTC.

The V and J genes are TRBV11-2 and TRBJ1-6; 9 nucleotides align to TRBD1. The V and J ends lost 5 bases and 7 bases, in that order; junction bases with no gene match: 9. CDR3 size: 16 residues. CDR1 and CDR2 (germline): SGHAT, FQNNGV. CDR3 DNA: TGTGCCAGCAGCCCTAGGACGGACAGGGGAAATTCACCCCTCCACTTT. It encodes CASSPRTDRGNSPLHF.

V gene TRBV29-1 combines with J gene TRBJ2-7; the match to TRBD1 covers 9 bases. CDR1 and CDR2 from the germline V gene are SQVTM and ANQGSEA. The CDR3 spans 14 residues. Trimming removed 5 bases from V and 1 base from J; junction bases left unmatched: 6. CDR3 nucleotides: TGCAGCGTTAGGGGTGGACAGGGGTCCTACGAGCAGTACTTC. Amino acid sequence: CSVRGGQGSYEQYF.

This chain links TRBV5-4 with TRBJ1-2; possibly TRBD1 for D (5 bases). The CDR3 loop spans 13 amino acids. The germline V gene has CDR1 SGHNT and CDR2 YYREEE (reference sequence). V lost 0 bases and J 6 bases, leaving 9 bases between the germline ends. For the CDR3, the DNA is TGTGCCAGCAGCTTGGTACAGGAGAATGGCTACACCTTC. This sequence encodes CASSLVQENGYTF.